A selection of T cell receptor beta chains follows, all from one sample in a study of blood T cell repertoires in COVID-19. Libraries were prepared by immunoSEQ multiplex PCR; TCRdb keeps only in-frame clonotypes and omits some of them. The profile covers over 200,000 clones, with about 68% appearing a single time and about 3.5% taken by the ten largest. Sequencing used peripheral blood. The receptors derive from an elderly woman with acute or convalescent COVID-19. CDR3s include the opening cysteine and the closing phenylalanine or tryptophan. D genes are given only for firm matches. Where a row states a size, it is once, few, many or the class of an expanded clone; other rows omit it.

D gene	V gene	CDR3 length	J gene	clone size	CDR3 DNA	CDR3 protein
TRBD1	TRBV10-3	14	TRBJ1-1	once	TGTGCCATCAGTGGAATCGGACAGGGCACTGAAGCTTTCTTT	CAISGIGQGTEAFF
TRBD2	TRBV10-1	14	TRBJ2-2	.	TGCGCCAGCGGACTAGCGGGAGGCACCGGGGAGCTGTTTTTT	CASGLAGGTGELFF
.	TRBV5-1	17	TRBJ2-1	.	TGCGCCAGCAGTTTAGAATCCGGGACACCGGCGTGGAATGAGCAGTTCTTC	CASSLESGTPAWNEQFF
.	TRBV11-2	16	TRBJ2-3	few	TGTGCCAGCAGCTTAAAGGTGACAAGTAGCACAGATACGCAGTATTTT	CASSLKVTSSTDTQYF
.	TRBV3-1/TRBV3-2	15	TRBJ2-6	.	TGTGCCAGCAGCCAAGGGAGCTCTGGGGCCAACGTCCTGACTTTC	CASSQGSSGANVLTF
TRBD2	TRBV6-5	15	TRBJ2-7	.	TGTGCCAGCACCAGACCAGGGCGGGGGGTCTACGAGCAGTACTTC	CASTRPGRGVYEQYF
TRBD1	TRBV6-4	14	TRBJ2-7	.	TGTGCCAGCATCGCGAGGACAGGGCCCTACGAGCAGTACTTC	CASIARTGPYEQYF
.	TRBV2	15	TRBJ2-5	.	TGTGCCAGCAGTGATGCCAGGGGCAGACAAGAGACCCAGTACTTC	CASSDARGRQETQYF
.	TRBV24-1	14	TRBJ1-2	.	TGTGCCACCAGTGACCGGACTTCTAACTATGGCTACACCTTC	CATSDRTSNYGYTF
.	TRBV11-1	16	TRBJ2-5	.	TGTGCCAGCAGCCCAGGGACACCGGGCGTCCAAGAGACCCAGTACTTC	CASSPGTPGVQETQYF
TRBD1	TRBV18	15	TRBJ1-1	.	TGTGCCAGCTCACCACCGGGACAGGGGAACACTGAAGCTTTCTTT	CASSPPGQGNTEAFF
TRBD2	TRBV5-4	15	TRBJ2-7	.	TGTGCCAGCAGCCAAGAAGCGGGGAGGTTCGACGAGCAGTACTTC	CASSQEAGRFDEQYF
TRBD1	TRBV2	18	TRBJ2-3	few	TGTGCCAGCAGTGACGGGACAGGGTCATATCGGGCCACAGATACGCAGTATTTT	CASSDGTGSYRATDTQYF
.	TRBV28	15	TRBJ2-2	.	TGTGCCAGCAGTTTAGGCAGGGGAAGAACCGGGGAGCTGTTTTTT	CASSLGRGRTGELFF
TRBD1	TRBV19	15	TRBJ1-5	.	TGTGCCAGTAGTATAGAGGGGACAGGGGATCAGCCCCAGCATTTT	CASSIEGTGDQPQHF
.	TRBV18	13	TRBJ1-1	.	TGTGCCAGCTCACCAAGTGGGAGCGGTGAAGCTTTCTTT	CASSPSGSGEAFF
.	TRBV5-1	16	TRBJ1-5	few	TGCGCCAGCAGCTTGATTGGAGGGGATAGCAATCAGCCCCAGCATTTT	CASSLIGGDSNQPQHF
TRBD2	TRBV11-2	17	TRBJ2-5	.	TGTGCCAGCAGCTTAGCCCTAGCGGGAGGGGTACAAGAGACCCAGTACTTC	CASSLALAGGVQETQYF
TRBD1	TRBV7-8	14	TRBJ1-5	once	TGTGCCAGCAGCTCACAGGGGGCTGGAGAGCCCCAGCATTTT	CASSSQGAGEPQHF
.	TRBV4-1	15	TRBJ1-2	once	TGCGCCAGCAGCCAAGATTATGGGGGCCGACCGGGCTACACCTTC	CASSQDYGGRPGYTF
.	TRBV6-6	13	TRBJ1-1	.	TGTGCCAGCACAGACACCATGAACACTGAAGCTTTCTTT	CASTDTMNTEAFF
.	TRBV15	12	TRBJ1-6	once	TGTGCCACCAGCCAAGGGGTATCACCCCTCCACTTT	CATSQGVSPLHF
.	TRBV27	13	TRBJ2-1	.	TGTGCCAGCAGAATGAGCTCCTACAATGAGCAGTTCTTC	CASRMSSYNEQFF
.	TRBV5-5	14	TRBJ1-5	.	TGTGCCAGCAGCGAGAGTATGGTCAATCAGCCCCAGCATTTT	CASSESMVNQPQHF
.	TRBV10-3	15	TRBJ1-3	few	TGTGCCATCAGTGGACACAGGCTCTCTGGAAACACCATATATTTT	CAISGHRLSGNTIYF
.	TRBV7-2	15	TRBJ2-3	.	TGTGCCAGCACCCTGCTGGGGGCCTTTGGAGATACGCAGTATTTT	CASTLLGAFGDTQYF
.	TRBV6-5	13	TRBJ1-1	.	TGTGCCAGCAGCAGGGGATTCAACACTGAAGCTTTCTTT	CASSRGFNTEAFF
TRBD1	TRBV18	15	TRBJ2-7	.	TGTGCCAGCTCACCGGGACAGGGGGCGTTAGGCGAGCAGTACTTC	CASSPGQGALGEQYF
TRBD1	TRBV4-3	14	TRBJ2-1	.	TGCGCCAGCAGCACGATAGACCGGGACAGGGATAAGTTCTTC	CASSTIDRDRDKFF
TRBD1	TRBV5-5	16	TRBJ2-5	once	TGTGCCAGCAGCTTGGTAGGGGGACAGGGGGGAGAGACCCAGTACTTC	CASSLVGGQGGETQYF
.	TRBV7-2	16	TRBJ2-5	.	TGTGCCAGCAGCTGGGGGGGGGCTAGGCGGATCGGGACCCAGTACTTC	CASSWGGARRIGTQYF
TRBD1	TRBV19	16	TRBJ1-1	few	TGTGCCAGTAGTACCAACAGGGGGCACTATCAGACTGAAGCTTTCTTT	CASSTNRGHYQTEAFF
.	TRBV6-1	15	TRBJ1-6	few	TGTGCCAGCAGTGAACGAGGAAGTCGGAGGGTCGAGATCCACTTT	CASSERGSRRVEIHF
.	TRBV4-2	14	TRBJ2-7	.	TGTGCCAGCAGCCAACGGGACTTCGGCTACGAGCAGTACTTC	CASSQRDFGYEQYF
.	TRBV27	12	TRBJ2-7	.	TGTGCCAGCAGCTCGGACTTCTACGAGCAGTACTTC	CASSSDFYEQYF
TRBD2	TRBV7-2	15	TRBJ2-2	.	TGTGCCAGCAGCCAGCGGGGGGGACTCACCGGGGAGCTGTTTTTT	CASSQRGGLTGELFF
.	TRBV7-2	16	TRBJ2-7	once	TGTGCCAGCAGCTTAGGGTCCCAGGGCGGGACCTACGAGCAGTACTTC	CASSLGSQGGTYEQYF
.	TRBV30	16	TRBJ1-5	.	TGTGCCTGGAGTGTACGGGGTCGGGGTGGCAATCAGCCCCAGCATTTT	CAWSVRGRGGNQPQHF
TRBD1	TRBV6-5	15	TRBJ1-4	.	TGTGCCAGCAGACCCCCGACAGGGGGAAATGAAAAACTGTTTTTT	CASRPPTGGNEKLFF
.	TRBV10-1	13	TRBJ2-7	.	TGCGCCAGCAGTGAGGGGGGCTTCGACGAGCAGTACTTC	CASSEGGFDEQYF
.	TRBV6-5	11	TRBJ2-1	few	TGTGCCAGCAGTTTACTAGATGAGCAGTTCTTC	CASSLLDEQFF
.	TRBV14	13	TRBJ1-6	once	TGTGCCAGCAGCCAAACAGGGTATTCACCCCTCCACTTT	CASSQTGYSPLHF
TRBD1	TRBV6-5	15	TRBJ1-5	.	TGTGCCAGCAGCCGGGACAGGGCGGGCAATCAGCCCCAGCATTTT	CASSRDRAGNQPQHF
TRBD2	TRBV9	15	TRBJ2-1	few	TGTGCCAGCAGCAAAAGCGGGGGGCATGACAATGAGCAGTTCTTC	CASSKSGGHDNEQFF
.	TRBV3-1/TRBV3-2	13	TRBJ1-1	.	TGTGCCAGCAGCCTCACTGGCAGGGTTGAAGCTTTCTTT	CASSLTGRVEAFF
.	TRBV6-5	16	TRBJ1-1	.	TGTGCCAGCAGTTACGAGGGGACTCTACGGAGGACTGAAGCTTTCTTT	CASSYEGTLRRTEAFF
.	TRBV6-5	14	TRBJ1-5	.	TGTGCCAGCAGTTACTCCAGGAGCAATCAGCCCCAGCATTTT	CASSYSRSNQPQHF
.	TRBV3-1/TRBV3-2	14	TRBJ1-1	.	TGTGCCAGCAGCCAAGTCGGGGAGAACACTGAAGCTTTCTTT	CASSQVGENTEAFF
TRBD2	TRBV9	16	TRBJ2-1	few	TGTGCCAGCAGCCCCCAGCTAGCGGGAGGTGGCAATGAGCAGTTCTTC	CASSPQLAGGGNEQFF
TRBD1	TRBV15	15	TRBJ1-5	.	TGTGCCACCAGCGCACGGATCAGGGGGAAGCAGCCCCAGCATTTT	CATSARIRGKQPQHF
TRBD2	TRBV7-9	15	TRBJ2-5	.	TGTGCCAGCAGTCCCTCGGGACTAGCGGCGCCGCAGCAGTACTTC	CASSPSGLAAPQQYF
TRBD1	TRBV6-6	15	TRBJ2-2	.	TGTGCCAGCAGCCCGGGACAGGGAAACACCGGGGAGCTGTTTTTT	CASSPGQGNTGELFF
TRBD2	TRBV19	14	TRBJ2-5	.	TGTGCCAGTCGCAGGACTAGCGTTGATGAGACCCAGTACTTC	CASRRTSVDETQYF
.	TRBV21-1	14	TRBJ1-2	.	TGTGCCAGCAGCACGACAGGGGAGAACTATGGCTACACCTTC	CASSTTGENYGYTF
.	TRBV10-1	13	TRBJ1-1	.	TGCGCCAGCAGTAGTGACAGGAACACTGAAGCTTTCTTT	CASSSDRNTEAFF
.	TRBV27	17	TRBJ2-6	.	TGTGCCAGCAGTCCGAATCCAGGGGCACCTGGGGCCAACGTCCTGACTTTC	CASSPNPGAPGANVLTF